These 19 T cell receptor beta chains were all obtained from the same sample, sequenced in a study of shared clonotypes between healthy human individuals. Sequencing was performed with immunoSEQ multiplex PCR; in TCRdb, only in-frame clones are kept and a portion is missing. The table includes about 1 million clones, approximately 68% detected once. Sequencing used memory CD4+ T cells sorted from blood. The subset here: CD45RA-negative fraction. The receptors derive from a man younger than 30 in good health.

The chain's CDR3 is CASSEFTGQGKNIQYF. The CDR3 DNA is TGTGCCAGCAGTGAGTTTACGGGACAGGGCAAAAACATTCAGTACTTC. The genes are TRBV25-1 and TRBJ2-4; 9 bases align to TRBD1. The germline V gene encodes CDR1 MGHDK and CDR2 SYGVNS. V lost 3 bases to trimming and J lost 3 bases; unmatched junction nucleotides: 6. The CDR3 runs to 16 residues.

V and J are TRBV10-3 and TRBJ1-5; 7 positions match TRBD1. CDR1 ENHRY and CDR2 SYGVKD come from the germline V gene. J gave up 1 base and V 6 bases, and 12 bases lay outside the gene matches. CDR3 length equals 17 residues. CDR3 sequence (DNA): TGTGCCATCAGCGACGACAGGGAGGGTAGGAGCAATCAGCCCCAGCATTTT. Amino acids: CAISDDREGRSNQPQHF.

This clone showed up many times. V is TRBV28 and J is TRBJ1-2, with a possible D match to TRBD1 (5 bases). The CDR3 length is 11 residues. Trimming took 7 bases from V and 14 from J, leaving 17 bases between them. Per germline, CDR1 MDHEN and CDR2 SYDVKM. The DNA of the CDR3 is TGTGCCAGCAATGGGGGTCCCACGTCTACCTTC. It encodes CASNGGPTSTF.

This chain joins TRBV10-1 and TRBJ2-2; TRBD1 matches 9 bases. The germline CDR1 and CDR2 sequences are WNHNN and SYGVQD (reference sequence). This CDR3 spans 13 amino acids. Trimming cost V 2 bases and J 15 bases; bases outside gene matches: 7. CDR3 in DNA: TGCGCCAGCAGTGAGATCGGGACAGGGAAGATGTTTTTT. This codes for CASSEIGTGKMFF.

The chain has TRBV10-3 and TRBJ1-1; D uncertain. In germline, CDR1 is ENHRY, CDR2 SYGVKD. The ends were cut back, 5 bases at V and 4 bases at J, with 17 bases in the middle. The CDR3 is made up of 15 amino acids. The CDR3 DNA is TGTGCCATCAGTTACGTACGGGGTTCTGGCACTGAAGCTTTCTTT. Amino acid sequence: CAISYVRGSGTEAFF.

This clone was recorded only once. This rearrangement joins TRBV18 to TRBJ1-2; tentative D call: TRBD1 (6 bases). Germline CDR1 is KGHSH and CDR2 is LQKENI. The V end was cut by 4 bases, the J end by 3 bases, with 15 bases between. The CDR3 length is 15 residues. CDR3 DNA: TGTGCCAGCTCACAGGGGGTCGGCGGTTACTATGGCTACACCTTC. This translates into CASSQGVGGYYGYTF.

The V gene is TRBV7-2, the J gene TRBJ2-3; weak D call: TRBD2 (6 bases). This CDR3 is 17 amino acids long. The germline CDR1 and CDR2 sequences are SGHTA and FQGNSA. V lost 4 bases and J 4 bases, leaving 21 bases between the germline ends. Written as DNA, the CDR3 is TGTGCCAGCAGCTCGCCACGACTAGACCCCCACGCAGATACGCAGTATTTT. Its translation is CASSSPRLDPHADTQYF.

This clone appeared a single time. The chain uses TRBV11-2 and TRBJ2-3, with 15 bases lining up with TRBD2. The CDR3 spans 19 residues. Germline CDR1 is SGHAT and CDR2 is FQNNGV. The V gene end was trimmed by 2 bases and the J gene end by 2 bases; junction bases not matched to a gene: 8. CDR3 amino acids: CASSLRGLAGGGYTDTQYF. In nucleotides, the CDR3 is TGTGCCAGCAGCTTAAGGGGACTAGCGGGGGGAGGCTACACAGATACGCAGTATTTT.

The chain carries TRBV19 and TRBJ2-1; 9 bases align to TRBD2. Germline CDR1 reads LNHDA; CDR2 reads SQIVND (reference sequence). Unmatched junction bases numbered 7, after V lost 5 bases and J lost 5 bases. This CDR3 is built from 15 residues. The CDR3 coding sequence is TGTGCCAGTAGTGATAGCGGGAGCATTCACAATGAGCAGTTCTTC. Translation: CASSDSGSIHNEQFF.

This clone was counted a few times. Here the CDR3 reads CASSETGGAYNEQFF. The CDR3 coding sequence is TGCGCCAGCAGTGAGACAGGGGGCGCCTACAATGAGCAGTTCTTC. The chain employs TRBV10-1 and TRBJ2-1; 9 bases agree with TRBD1. Per germline, CDR1 WNHNN and CDR2 SYGVQD (reference sequence). This CDR3 is built from 15 residues. Trimming at V came to 2 bases and at J to 2 bases, leaving 1 base not matched to a gene.

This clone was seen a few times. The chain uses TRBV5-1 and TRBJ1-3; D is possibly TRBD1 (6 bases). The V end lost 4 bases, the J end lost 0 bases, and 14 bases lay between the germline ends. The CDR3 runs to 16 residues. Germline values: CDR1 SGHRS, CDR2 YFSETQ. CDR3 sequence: CASSIGQSDSGNTIYF. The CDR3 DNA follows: TGCGCCAGCAGCATAGGACAGTCAGACTCTGGAAACACCATATATTTT.

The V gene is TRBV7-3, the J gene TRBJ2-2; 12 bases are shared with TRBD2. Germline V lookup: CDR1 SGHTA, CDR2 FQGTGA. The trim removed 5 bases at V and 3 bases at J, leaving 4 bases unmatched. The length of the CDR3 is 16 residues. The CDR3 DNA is TGTGCCAGCAGCCTTACTAGCGGGGGGTACACCGGGGAGCTGTTTTTT. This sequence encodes CASSLTSGGYTGELFF.

CDR3 DNA sequence: TGTGCCAGCAGTGGGGACAGGGGGAGGAGCACTGAAGCTTTCTTT. Translating it yields CASSGDRGRSTEAFF. This rearrangement joins TRBV2 to TRBJ1-1, with 11 bases lining up with TRBD1. The length of the CDR3 is 15 residues. Germline V CDR1 and CDR2: SNHLY, FYNNEI. The V gene end was trimmed by 4 bases and the J gene end by 4 bases; junction bases not matched to a gene: 5.

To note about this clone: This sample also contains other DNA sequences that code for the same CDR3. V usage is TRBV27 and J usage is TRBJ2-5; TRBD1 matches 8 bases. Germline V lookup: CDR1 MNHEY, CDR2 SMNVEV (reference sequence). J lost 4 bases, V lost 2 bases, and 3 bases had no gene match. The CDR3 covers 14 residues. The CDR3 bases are TGTGCCAGCAGTTTAAGTACAGGGGGAGAGACCCAGTACTTC. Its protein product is CASSLSTGGETQYF.

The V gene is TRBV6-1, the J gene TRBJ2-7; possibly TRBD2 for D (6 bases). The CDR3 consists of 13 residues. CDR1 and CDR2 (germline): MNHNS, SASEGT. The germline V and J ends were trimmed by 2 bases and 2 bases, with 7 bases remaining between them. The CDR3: CASSEWGAYEQYF. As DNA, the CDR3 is TGTGCCAGCAGTGAATGGGGGGCCTACGAGCAGTACTTC.

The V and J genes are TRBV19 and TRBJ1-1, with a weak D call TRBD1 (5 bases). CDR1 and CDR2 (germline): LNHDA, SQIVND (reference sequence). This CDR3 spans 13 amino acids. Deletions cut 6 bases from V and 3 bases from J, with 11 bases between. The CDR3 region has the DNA TGTGCCAGTAGCCAGGGTACCTACACTGAAGCTTTCTTT. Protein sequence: CASSQGTYTEAFF.

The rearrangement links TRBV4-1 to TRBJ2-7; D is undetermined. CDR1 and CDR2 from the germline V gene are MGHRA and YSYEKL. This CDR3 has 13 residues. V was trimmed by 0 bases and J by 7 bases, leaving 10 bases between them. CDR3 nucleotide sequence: TGCGCCAGCAGCCAAGATGGTTTCGGGGAGCAGTACTTC. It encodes CASSQDGFGEQYF.

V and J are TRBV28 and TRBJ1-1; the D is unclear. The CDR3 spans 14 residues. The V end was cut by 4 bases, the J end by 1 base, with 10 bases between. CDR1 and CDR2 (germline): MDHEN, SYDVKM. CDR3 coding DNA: TGTGCCAGCAGTTGGGGTACAAAGAACACTGAAGCTTTCTTT. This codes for CASSWGTKNTEAFF.

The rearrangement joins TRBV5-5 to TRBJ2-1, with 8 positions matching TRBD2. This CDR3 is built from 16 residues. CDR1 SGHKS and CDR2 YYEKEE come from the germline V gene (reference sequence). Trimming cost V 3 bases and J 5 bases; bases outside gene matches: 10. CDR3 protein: CASSSRGGFGNNEQFF. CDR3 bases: TGTGCCAGCAGCTCCCGGGGGGGTTTCGGTAACAATGAGCAGTTCTTC.